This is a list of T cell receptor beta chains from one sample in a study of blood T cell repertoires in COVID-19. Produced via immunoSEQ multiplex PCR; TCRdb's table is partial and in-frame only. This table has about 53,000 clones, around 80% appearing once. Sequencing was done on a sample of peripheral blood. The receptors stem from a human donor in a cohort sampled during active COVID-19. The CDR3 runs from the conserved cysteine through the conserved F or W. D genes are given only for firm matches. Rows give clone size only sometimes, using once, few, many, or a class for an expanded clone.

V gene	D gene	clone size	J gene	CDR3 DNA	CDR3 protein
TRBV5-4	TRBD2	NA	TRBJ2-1	TGTGCCAGCAGACCCGGGACTAGCGAATTCGCTGAGCAGTTCTTC	CASRPGTSEFAEQFF
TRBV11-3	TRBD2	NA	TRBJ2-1	TGTGCCAGCAGCCGGACTAGCGGGGACTACAATGAGCAGTTCTTC	CASSRTSGDYNEQFF
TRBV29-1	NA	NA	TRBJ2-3	TGCAGCTATCGGACAGACACAGATACGCAGTATTTT	CSYRTDTDTQYF
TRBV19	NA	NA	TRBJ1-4	TGTGCCAGTACCCCACGGCGGGGGTCAACTAATGAAAAACTGTTTTTT	CASTPRRGSTNEKLFF
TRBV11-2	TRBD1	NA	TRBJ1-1	TGTGCCAGCAGCTCCTTGACAGGGAGGTTGAGCACTGAAGCTTTCTTT	CASSSLTGRLSTEAFF
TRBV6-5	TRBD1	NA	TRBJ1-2	TGTGCCAGCAGTTACGCGGGGACAGATGGCTACACCTTC	CASSYAGTDGYTF
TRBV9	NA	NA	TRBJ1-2	TGTGCCAGCAGCGCGCAGTACAGACCTAACTATGGCTACACCTTC	CASSAQYRPNYGYTF
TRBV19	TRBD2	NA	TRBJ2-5	TGTGCCAGTAGTCCAGGAGGAGCGGGGGCCCAAGAGACCCAGTACTTC	CASSPGGAGAQETQYF
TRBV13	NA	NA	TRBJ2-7	TGTGCCAGCAGCTTTCCGGGACATACCTACGAGCAGTACTTC	CASSFPGHTYEQYF
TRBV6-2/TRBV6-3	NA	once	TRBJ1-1	TGTGCCAGCAGCCAGACTACAGCAAGCAAAGCTTTCTTT	CASSQTTASKAFF
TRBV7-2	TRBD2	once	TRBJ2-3	TGTGCCAGCAGCCCTTCCGGGACTAGGAGCACAGATACGCAGTATTTT	CASSPSGTRSTDTQYF
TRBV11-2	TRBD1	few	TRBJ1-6	TGTGCCAGCAGCAGCCCAGGGGGCGCGGGTTCACCCCTCCACTTT	CASSSPGGAGSPLHF
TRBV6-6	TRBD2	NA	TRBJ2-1	TGTGCCAGCAGTCCAAGGGGACTAGCGGGGATCTACAATGAGCAGTTCTTC	CASSPRGLAGIYNEQFF
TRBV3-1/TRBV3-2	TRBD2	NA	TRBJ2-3	TGTGCCAGCAGCCACCTAGCGGGTGATACGCAGTATTTT	CASSHLAGDTQYF
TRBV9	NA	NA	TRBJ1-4	TGTGCCAGCAGCGTCCAGGGTGGGAATGAAAAACTGTTTTTT	CASSVQGGNEKLFF
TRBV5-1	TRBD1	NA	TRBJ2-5	TGCGCCAGCAGCCCGGACAGGATAGAGACCCAGTACTTC	CASSPDRIETQYF
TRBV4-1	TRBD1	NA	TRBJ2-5	TGCGCCAGCAGCCTACTCCGGGACAGGGGAAGAGAGACCCAGTACTTC	CASSLLRDRGRETQYF
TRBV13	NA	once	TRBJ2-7	TGTGCCAGCAGCTTAACGGTCTCCGGCGGGGGCGACGAGCAGTACTTC	CASSLTVSGGGDEQYF
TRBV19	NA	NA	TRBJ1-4	TGTGCCAGTAGTACTTTGCGAGGGAATGAAAAACTGTTTTTT	CASSTLRGNEKLFF
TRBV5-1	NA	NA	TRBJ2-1	TGCGCCACGCAACAGGGCAATGAGCAGTTCTTC	CATQQGNEQFF
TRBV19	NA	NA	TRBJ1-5	TGTGCCAGTAGCCCGGTCCGAACAGGCAATCAGCCCCAGCATTTT	CASSPVRTGNQPQHF
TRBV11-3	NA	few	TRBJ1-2	TGTGCCACCTCCTATGGCTACACCTTC	CATSYGYTF
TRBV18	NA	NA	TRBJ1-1	TGTGCCAGCTCACCGGCGGGCCATGCGGGTGAAGCTTTCTTT	CASSPAGHAGEAFF
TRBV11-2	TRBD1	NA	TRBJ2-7	TGTGCCAGCAGCTTAGCCCGATTGGACAGGTACGAGCAGTACTTC	CASSLARLDRYEQYF
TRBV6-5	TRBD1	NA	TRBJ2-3	TGTGCCAGCATATTGACAGGGAGAGGGACAGATACGCAGTATTTT	CASILTGRGTDTQYF
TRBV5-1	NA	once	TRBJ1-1	TGCGCCAGCAGCAAGGAGCCTACCATGAACACTGAAGCTTTCTTT	CASSKEPTMNTEAFF
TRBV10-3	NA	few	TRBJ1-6	TGTGCCATCAGTGACAGGGGTCGTAATTCACCCCTCCACTTT	CAISDRGRNSPLHF